This TCR beta chain comes out of a study of T cells in localized non-small cell lung cancer. Clones were sequenced by immunoSEQ multiplex PCR, and TCRdb holds only the in-frame ones, with some missing. The data show around 40,000 clones, 85% to 90% seen once. This CDR3 has 14 residues. The germline V gene has CDR1 GTSNPN and CDR2 SVGIG (reference sequence). Trimming pared 2 bases from V and 0 bases from J, leaving 10 bases between. With respect to this clone: As yet, its antigen is unknown.

The study's findings and limits: Adjacent uninvolved lung tissue had the highest T cell clonality, exceeding tumor. A median of roughly 55 of the top 100 tumor clones appeared in adjacent lung, which was paired and uninvolved. Because only a single region of the tumor was sequenced, heterogeneity remains possible. Longer overall survival associated with higher blood T cell density; shorter survival with higher adjacent-lung clonality.

The source of this sequence is a woman aged 18 to 55 with stage III lung adenocarcinoma. Sequencing used peripheral blood, obtained before any cancer treatment. V and J are TRBV30 and TRBJ1-2, with D perhaps matching TRBD1 (5 bases). The CDR3 spells CAWSTSTANYGYTF. The CDR3 bases are TGTGCCTGGAGTACCTCGACAGCTAACTATGGCTACACCTTC.